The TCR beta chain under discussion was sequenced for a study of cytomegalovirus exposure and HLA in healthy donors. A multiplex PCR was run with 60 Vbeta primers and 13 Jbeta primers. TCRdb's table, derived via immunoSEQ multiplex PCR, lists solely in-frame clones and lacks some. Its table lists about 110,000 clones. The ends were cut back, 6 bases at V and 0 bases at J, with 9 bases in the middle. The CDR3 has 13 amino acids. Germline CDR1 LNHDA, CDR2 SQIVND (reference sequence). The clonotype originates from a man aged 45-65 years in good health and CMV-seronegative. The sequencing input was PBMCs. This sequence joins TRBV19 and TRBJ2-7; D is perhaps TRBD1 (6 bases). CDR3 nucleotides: TGTGCCAGTAGGGACAGAGACTCCTACGAGCAGTACTTC. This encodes CASRDRDSYEQYF.